This T cell receptor (beta chain) was identified in a study of control samples from healthy donors and cancer patients. The V gene end was trimmed by 3 bases and the J gene end by 9 bases; junction bases not matched to a gene: 4. There are 13 residues in the CDR3. The germline CDR1 and CDR2 sequences are KGHSH and LQKENI. The repertoire was sequenced with immunoSEQ multiplex PCR; TCRdb's copy has only in-frame clones and lacks some. The data show roughly 100,000 clones, approximately 92% seen once. The chain links TRBV18 to TRBJ2-1, with 8 bases fitting TRBD2. Sequencing input: blood. This receptor was obtained from a human donor in good health. The donor label of this sample is uncertain. CDR3 nucleotide sequence: TGTGCCAGCTCACCCGGGGGGGCGGGTGAGCAGTTCTTC. Protein sequence: CASSPGGAGEQFF.